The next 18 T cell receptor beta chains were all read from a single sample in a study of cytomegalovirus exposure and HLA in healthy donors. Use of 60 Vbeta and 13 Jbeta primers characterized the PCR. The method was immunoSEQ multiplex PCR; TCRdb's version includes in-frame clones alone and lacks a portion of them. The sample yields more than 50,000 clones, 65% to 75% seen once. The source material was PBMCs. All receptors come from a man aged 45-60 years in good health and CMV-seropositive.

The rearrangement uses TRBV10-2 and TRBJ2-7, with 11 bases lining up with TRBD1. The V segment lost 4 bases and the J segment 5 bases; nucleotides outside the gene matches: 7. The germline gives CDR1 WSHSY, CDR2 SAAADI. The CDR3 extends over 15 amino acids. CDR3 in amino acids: CASSGRDRGVDEQYF. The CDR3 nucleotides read TGCGCCAGCAGTGGCCGGGACAGGGGGGTCGACGAGCAGTACTTC.

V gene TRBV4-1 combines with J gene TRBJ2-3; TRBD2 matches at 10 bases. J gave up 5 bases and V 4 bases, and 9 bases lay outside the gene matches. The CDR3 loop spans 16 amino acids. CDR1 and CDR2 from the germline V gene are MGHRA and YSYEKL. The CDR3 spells CASSRYLAGEGDTQYF. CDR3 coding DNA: TGCGCCAGCAGCCGATACCTAGCGGGGGAAGGAGATACGCAGTATTTT.

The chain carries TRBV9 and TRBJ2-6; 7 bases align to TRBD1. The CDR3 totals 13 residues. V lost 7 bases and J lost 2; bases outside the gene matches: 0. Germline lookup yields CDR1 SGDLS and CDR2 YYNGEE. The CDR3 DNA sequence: TGTGCCAGCCAGGGGGCTGGGGCCAACGTCCTGACTTTC. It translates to CASQGAGANVLTF.

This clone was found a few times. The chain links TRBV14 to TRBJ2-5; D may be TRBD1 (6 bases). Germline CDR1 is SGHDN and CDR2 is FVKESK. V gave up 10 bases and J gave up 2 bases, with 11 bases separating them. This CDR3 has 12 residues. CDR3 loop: CATGRGQETQYF. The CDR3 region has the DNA TGTGCCACAGGAAGGGGGCAAGAGACCCAGTACTTC.

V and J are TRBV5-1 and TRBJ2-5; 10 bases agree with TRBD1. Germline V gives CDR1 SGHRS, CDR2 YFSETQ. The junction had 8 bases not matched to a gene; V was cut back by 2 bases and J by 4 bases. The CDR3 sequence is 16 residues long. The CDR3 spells CASSLTGTGVGETQYF. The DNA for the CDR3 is TGCGCCAGCAGCTTAACCGGGACAGGGGTTGGAGAGACCCAGTACTTC. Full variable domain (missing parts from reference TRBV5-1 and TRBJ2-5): KAGVTQTPRYLIKTRGQQVTLSCSPISGHRSVSWYQQTPGQGLQFLFEYFSETQRNKGNFPGRFSGRQFSNSRSEMNVSTLELGDSALYLCASSLTGTGVGETQYFGPGTRLLVL.

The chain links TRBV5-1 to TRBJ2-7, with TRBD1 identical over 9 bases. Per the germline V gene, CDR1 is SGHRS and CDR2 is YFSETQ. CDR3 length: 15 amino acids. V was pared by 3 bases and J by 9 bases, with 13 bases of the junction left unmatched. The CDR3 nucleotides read TGCGCCAGCAGCTCGACCCAGGACAGGGGAGAGGGGCAGTACTTC. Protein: CASSSTQDRGEGQYF.

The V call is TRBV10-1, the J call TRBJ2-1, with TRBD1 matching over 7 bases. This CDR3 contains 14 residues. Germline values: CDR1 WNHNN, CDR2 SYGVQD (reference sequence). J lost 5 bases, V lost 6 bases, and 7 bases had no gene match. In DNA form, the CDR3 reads TGCGCCAGCAGCAGAGCAGGGGGTAACAATGAGCAGTTCTTC. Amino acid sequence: CASSRAGGNNEQFF.

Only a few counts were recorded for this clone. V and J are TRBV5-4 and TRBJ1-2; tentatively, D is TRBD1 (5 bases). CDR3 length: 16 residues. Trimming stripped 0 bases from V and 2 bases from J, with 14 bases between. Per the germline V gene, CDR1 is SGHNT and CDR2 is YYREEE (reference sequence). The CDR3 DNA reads TGTGCCAGCAGCTTGGGGGGGGTGGAAGCAAACTATGGCTACACCTTC. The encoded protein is CASSLGGVEANYGYTF.

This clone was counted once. CDR3 protein: CASSLGTPGNTIYF. As DNA, the CDR3 is TGTGCCAGCAGCCTAGGGACACCCGGAAACACCATATATTTT. The rearrangement uses TRBV6-5 and TRBJ1-3, with D possibly TRBD1 on 6 matching bases. This CDR3 has 14 residues. V shed 6 bases and J shed 4 bases, with 13 bases lying between them. Germline V lookup: CDR1 MNHEY, CDR2 SVGAGI.

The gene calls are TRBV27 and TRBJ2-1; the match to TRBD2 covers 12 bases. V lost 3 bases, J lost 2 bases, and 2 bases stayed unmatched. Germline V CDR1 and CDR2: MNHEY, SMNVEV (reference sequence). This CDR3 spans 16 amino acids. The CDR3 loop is CASSFGLAGTYNEQFF. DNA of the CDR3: TGTGCCAGCAGTTTCGGACTAGCGGGAACCTACAATGAGCAGTTCTTC.

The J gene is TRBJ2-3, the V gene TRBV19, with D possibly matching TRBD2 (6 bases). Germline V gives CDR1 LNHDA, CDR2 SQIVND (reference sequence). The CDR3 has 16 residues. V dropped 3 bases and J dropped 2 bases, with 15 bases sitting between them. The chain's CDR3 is CASSMDVGGHTDTQYF. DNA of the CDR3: TGTGCCAGTAGTATGGATGTGGGAGGTCACACAGATACGCAGTATTTT.

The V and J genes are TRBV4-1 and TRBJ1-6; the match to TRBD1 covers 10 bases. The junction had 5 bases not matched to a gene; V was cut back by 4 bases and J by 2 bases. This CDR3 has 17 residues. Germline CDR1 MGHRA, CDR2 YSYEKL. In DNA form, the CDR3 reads TGCGCCAGCAGCCTCGACAGGGGGCATACCTATAATTCACCCCTCCACTTT. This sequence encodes CASSLDRGHTYNSPLHF.

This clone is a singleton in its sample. CDR3 DNA sequence: TGCAGCGTCGCCCAGACAGGGGGAGACAATGAGCAGTTCTTC. As protein: CSVAQTGGDNEQFF. The J gene is TRBJ2-1, the V gene TRBV29-1; 9 bases map to TRBD1. Germline V gene data show CDR1 as SQVTM and CDR2 as ANQGSEA. The CDR3 length is 14 residues. Germline trimming cut 6 bases from V and 5 bases from J; bases unmatched to any gene: 8.

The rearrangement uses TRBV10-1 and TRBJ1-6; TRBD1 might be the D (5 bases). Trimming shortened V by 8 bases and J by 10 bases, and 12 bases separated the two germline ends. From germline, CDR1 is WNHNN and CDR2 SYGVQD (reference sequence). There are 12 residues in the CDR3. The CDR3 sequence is CASPWRDSPLHF. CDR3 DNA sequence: TGCGCCAGCCCGTGGAGGGACTCACCCCTCCACTTT.

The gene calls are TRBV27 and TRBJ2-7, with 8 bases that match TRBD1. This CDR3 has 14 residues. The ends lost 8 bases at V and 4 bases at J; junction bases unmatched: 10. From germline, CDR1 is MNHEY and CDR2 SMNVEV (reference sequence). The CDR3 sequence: CASRKSGGIYEQYF. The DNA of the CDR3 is TGTGCCAGCCGCAAATCAGGGGGCATATACGAGCAGTACTTC.

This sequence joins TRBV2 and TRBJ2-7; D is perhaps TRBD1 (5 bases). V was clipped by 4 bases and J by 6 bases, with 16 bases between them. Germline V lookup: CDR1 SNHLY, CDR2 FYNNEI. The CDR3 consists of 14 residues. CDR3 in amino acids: CASSGSAQGSEQYF. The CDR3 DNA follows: TGTGCCAGCAGTGGTTCGGCCCAGGGTAGCGAGCAGTACTTC.

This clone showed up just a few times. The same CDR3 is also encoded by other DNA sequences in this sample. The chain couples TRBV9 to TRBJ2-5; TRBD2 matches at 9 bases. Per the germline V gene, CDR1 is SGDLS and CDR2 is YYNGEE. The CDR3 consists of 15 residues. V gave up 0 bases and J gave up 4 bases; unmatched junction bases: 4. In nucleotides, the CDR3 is TGTGCCAGCAGCGTAGATAGCGGGAGAGGAGAGACCCAGTACTTC. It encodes CASSVDSGRGETQYF.

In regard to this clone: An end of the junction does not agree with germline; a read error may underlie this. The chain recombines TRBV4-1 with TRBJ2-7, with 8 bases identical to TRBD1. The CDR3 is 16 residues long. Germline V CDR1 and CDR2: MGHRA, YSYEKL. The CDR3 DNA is TGCGCCAGCAGCTTGTTCTACAGGGGGAGCTCCTACGAGCGGTACTTC. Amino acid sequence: CASSLFYRGSSYERYF.